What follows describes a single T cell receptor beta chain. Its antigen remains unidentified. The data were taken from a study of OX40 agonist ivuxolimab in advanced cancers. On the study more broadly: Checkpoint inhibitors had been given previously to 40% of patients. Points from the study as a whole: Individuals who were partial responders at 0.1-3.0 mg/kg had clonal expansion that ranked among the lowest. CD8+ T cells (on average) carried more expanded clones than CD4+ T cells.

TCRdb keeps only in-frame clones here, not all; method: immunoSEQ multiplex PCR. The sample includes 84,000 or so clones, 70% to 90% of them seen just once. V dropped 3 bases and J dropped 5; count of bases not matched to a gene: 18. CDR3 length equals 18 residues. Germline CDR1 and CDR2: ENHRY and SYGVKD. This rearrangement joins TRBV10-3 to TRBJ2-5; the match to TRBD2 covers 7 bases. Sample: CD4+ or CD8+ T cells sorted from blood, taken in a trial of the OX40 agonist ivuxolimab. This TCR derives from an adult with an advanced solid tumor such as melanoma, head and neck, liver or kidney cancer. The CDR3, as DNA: TGTGCCATCAGTGACCGACACCCGGGAGGCGGCTCTTCGGAGACCCAGTACTTC. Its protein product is CAISDRHPGGGSSETQYF.